The 17 T cell receptor beta chains below all came from one sample that was sequenced in a study of shared clonotypes between healthy human individuals. Clones were read by immunoSEQ multiplex PCR, and TCRdb kept only the in-frame ones, dropping some. The table includes some 2,500,000 clones, roughly 93% detected once. The sequencing sample was made of naive CD4+ T cells from PBMCs. Indicated subset: CD45RA+ positively selected. Receptors originate from a man aged 18 to 30 in good health. Some clones in this sample may be carry-over from other donors' samples.

CDR3: CASSLGVYYEQYF. The CDR3 coding sequence is TGTGCCAGCAGCTTAGGGGTTTACTACGAGCAGTACTTC. The V gene is TRBV7-2, the J gene TRBJ2-7; no definite D call. The germline V gene has CDR1 SGHTA and CDR2 FQGNSA. The CDR3 has 13 amino acids. Trimming removed 1 base at V and 3 bases at J, with 7 bases between.

The gene calls are TRBV18 and TRBJ2-7; D is perhaps TRBD2 (5 bases). CDR1 is KGHSH, CDR2 LQKENI, per germline. V lost 2 bases to trimming and J lost 1 base, with 15 bases between them. The CDR3 has 16 amino acids. CDR3 sequence reads: CASSPYALAVSYEQYF. The CDR3 nucleotides read TGTGCCAGCTCACCATATGCCCTAGCTGTTTCCTACGAGCAGTACTTC.

The V gene is TRBV4-1, the J gene TRBJ2-5; 7 bases are a match to TRBD2. Germline CDR1 is MGHRA and CDR2 is YSYEKL. V lost 1 base to trimming and J lost 4 bases; unmatched junction nucleotides: 3. The CDR3 extends over 14 amino acids. The CDR3 reads CASSQALAVETQYF. DNA for the CDR3: TGCGCCAGCAGCCAAGCTCTAGCGGTAGAGACCCAGTACTTC.

The rearrangement links TRBV2 to TRBJ2-1; no firm D call. V was trimmed by 3 bases and J by 13 bases, leaving 16 bases between them. CDR3 length: 13 amino acids. Looked up from germline, CDR1 is SNHLY and CDR2 is FYNNEI. CDR3 in DNA: TGTGCCAGCAGTGAGACTTACCCAACTCTACAGTTCTTC. It encodes CASSETYPTLQFF.

Comment on this clone: The same CDR3 also results from other DNA sequences found in this sample. This sequence joins TRBV9 and TRBJ2-3, with 9 positions matching TRBD2. This CDR3 spans 15 amino acids. Germline V gives CDR1 SGDLS, CDR2 YYNGEE. With 1 base clipped from V and 5 bases from J, the junction kept 5 bases outside the gene matches. The CDR3 loop reads CASSVRAGGGDTQYF. As DNA, the CDR3 is TGTGCCAGCAGCGTAAGAGCGGGAGGTGGAGATACGCAGTATTTT. Full variable domain (outside the CDR3, taken from reference TRBV9 and TRBJ2-3): DSGVTQTPKHLITATGQRVTLRCSPRSGDLSVYWYQQSLDQGLQFLIQYYNGEERAKGNILERFSAQQFPDLHSELNLSSLELGDSALYFCASSVRAGGGDTQYFGPGTRLTVL.

V is TRBV9 and J is TRBJ2-7; D possibly corresponds to TRBD1 (6 bases). Per the germline V gene, CDR1 is SGDLS and CDR2 is YYNGEE. The V end lost 4 bases, the J end lost 0 bases, and 14 bases lay between the germline ends. The CDR3 length is 15 residues. The CDR3 sequence is CASSQTGTNSYEQYF. The CDR3, as DNA: TGTGCCAGCAGCCAAACCGGGACAAACTCCTACGAGCAGTACTTC.

This chain links TRBV4-1 with TRBJ1-2, with 12 bases that match TRBD1. The CDR3 runs 15 residues. Germline-derived CDR1 and CDR2 are MGHRA and YSYEKL. Trimming cost V 2 bases and J 6 bases; bases outside gene matches: 4. The CDR3 loop reads CASSQPGQGANGYTF. The CDR3 DNA reads as TGCGCCAGCAGCCAACCGGGACAGGGGGCGAATGGCTACACCTTC.

The V and J genes are TRBV5-5 and TRBJ2-3; D tentatively fits TRBD1 or TRBD2 (5 bases each). The germline V gene encodes CDR1 SGHKS and CDR2 YYEKEE (reference sequence). Trimming shortened V by 4 bases and J by 0 bases, and 9 bases separated the two germline ends. CDR3 length: 14 amino acids. CDR3: CASSSRDSTDTQYF. Here the CDR3 DNA reads TGTGCCAGCAGCAGCCGGGACAGCACAGATACGCAGTATTTT.

The CDR3 sequence: CASSEIPRTDTQYF. The CDR3 DNA follows: TGCGCCAGCAGTGAGATCCCACGCACAGATACGCAGTATTTT. V and J are TRBV10-1 and TRBJ2-3; D unclear. The CDR3 runs to 14 residues. The V end lost 2 bases, the J end lost 1 base, and 7 bases lay between the germline ends. Germline loops: CDR1 WNHNN, CDR2 SYGVQD (reference sequence).

The genes are TRBV7-9 and TRBJ2-7; D assignment may be TRBD1 or TRBD2 (5 bases each). Trimming stripped 5 bases from V and 8 bases from J, with 16 bases between. The CDR3 consists of 13 residues. Germline V lookup: CDR1 SEHNR, CDR2 FQNEAQ (reference sequence). The CDR3 protein is CASSRDPHMKQYF. Written as DNA, the CDR3 is TGTGCCAGCAGCCGGGACCCCCATATGAAGCAGTACTTC.

V usage is TRBV2 and J usage is TRBJ2-2; the D gene is possibly TRBD2 (6 bases). CDR3 length: 15 amino acids. Trimming removed 6 bases from V and 5 bases from J, with 16 bases in between. Germline CDR1 SNHLY, CDR2 FYNNEI. The CDR3 DNA reads as TGTGCCAGCAGGGACCCTGGCGGGGTGACCGGGGAGCTGTTTTTT. Translating gives CASRDPGGVTGELFF.

The chain has TRBV30 and TRBJ2-1; D might be TRBD1 (6 bases). The CDR3 consists of 13 residues. The germline gives CDR1 GTSNPN, CDR2 SVGIG (reference sequence). The CDR3 DNA reads as TGTGCTGGAGTGTACTTAAGGGGGTCTGAGCAGTTCTTC. This encodes CAGVYLRGSEQFF.

The table lists this clone with a count of one. The chain combines TRBV7-9 with TRBJ2-1, with 9 bases aligning to TRBD2. The CDR3 has 17 residues. Germline loops: CDR1 SEHNR, CDR2 FQNEAQ (reference sequence). J lost 5 bases, V lost 5 bases, and 13 bases had no gene match. DNA for the CDR3: TGTGCCAGCAGCCTGAGATATAGCGGGAGCCGGGACAATGAGCAGTTCTTC. Translated: CASSLRYSGSRDNEQFF. Together with reference TRBV7-9 and TRBJ2-1, the CDR3 gives the full variable domain: DTGVSQNPRHKITKRGQNVTFRCDPISEHNRLYWYRQTLGQGPEFLTYFQNEAQLEKSRLLSDRFSAERPKGSFSTLEIQRTEQGDSAMYLCASSLRYSGSRDNEQFFGPGTRLTVL.

The chain employs TRBV21-1 and TRBJ2-7; the table's D call, TRBD1, has no DNA check behind it. TRBV21-1 is given as a pseudogene. CDR3 length: 14 residues. CDR3 bases: TGTGCCAGCAGCACCCCCGGGACAGGGAACGAGCAGTACTTC. Translating gives CASSTPGTGNEQYF.

The V gene is TRBV7-3, the J gene TRBJ2-4, with a possible D match to TRBD2 (6 bases). The V end was cut by 5 bases, the J end by 8 bases, with 13 bases between. This CDR3 contains 13 residues. From germline, CDR1 is SGHTA and CDR2 FQGTGA. CDR3 nucleotide sequence: TGTGCCAGCAGCCCTGGGGGGTTGGACATTCAGTACTTC. Protein product: CASSPGGLDIQYF.

In DNA, the CDR3 is TGTGCCAGCAACATAGCGGGAGGCCCCTCCTACGAGCAGTACTTC. It specifies CASNIAGGPSYEQYF. This chain connects TRBV6-1 to TRBJ2-7; 10 bases match TRBD2. Trimming took 7 bases from V and 0 from J; bases not matched to a gene: 6. CDR3 length: 15 residues. The germline V gene has CDR1 MNHNS and CDR2 SASEGT.

Regarding this clone: This same CDR3 is encoded by further DNA sequences in the sample. The rearrangement uses TRBV11-1 and TRBJ2-5, with D unresolved. Germline V gene lookup returns CDR1 SGHAT and CDR2 FQDESV (reference sequence). The V end was cut by 0 bases, the J end by 5 bases, with 4 bases between. CDR3 length: 12 amino acids. CDR3: CASSLARETQYF. The CDR3 region has the DNA TGTGCCAGCAGCTTAGCTAGGGAGACCCAGTACTTC.